A selection of T cell receptor beta chains follows, all from one sample in a study of blood T cell repertoires in COVID-19. Produced via immunoSEQ multiplex PCR; TCRdb's table is partial and in-frame only. The sample yields approximately 280,000 clones, 86% seen once. The source material was PBMCs or T cells enriched from blood (not recorded which). Receptors originate from a woman younger than 30 who had recovered from COVID-19. CDR3s include the opening cysteine and the closing phenylalanine or tryptophan. The D gene is left open where the match is weak. The size field is filled for only some rows; it gives once, few, many or a size class.

TRBV27,-,-,TRBJ2-7,TGTGCCAGCAGTTTAACAGTTAACTACGAGCAGTACTTC,CASSLTVNYEQYF
TRBV29-1,once,-,TRBJ2-1,TGCAGCGTTGAGGGTGGGACTCTAAACTACAATGAGCAGTTCTTC,CSVEGGTLNYNEQFF
TRBV11-2,-,-,TRBJ1-1,TGTGCCAGCAGCCGATGGCCAGAGAACACTGAAGCTTTCTTT,CASSRWPENTEAFF
TRBV27,-,TRBD2,TRBJ2-1,TGTGCCGTCAAGCGGGAGACGAATGAGCAGTTCTTC,CAVKRETNEQFF
TRBV11-2,-,-,TRBJ2-1,TGTGCCAGCAGCAACCCGCGGGGTAAAACCTACAATGAGCAGTTCTTC,CASSNPRGKTYNEQFF
TRBV27,once,TRBD1,TRBJ1-1,TGTGCCAGCAGTTCCCGACAGGGTGGCACTGAAGCTTTCTTT,CASSSRQGGTEAFF
TRBV5-1,-,TRBD2,TRBJ2-7,TGCGCCAGCAGCCAAGCGGGACTAGCGGGAGGATACGAGCAGTACTTC,CASSQAGLAGGYEQYF
TRBV7-2,-,TRBD2,TRBJ2-1,TGTGCCAGCAGCTATAGCGGGGGATCTGGTAGTGAGCAGTTCTTC,CASSYSGGSGSEQFF
TRBV15,-,-,TRBJ1-2,TGTGCCACCAGCAGAGATGCGGGGGACTATGGCTACACCTTC,CATSRDAGDYGYTF
TRBV28,-,TRBD1,TRBJ1-1,TGTGCCAGCAGCCGCACAGGGGCTCGGAACACTGAAGCTTTCTTT,CASSRTGARNTEAFF
TRBV5-1,-,-,TRBJ2-5,TGCGCCAGCAGCCCTCAGGAGGTAGTCGTGGAGACCCAGTACTTC,CASSPQEVVVETQYF
TRBV29-1,-,-,TRBJ2-1,TGCAGCGATGGACTGTACAATGAGCAGTTCTTC,CSDGLYNEQFF
TRBV24-1,-,TRBD1,TRBJ2-1,TGTGCCACCAGTGAGCCGGGACAGGACTCCTACAATGAGCAGTTCTTC,CATSEPGQDSYNEQFF
TRBV6-6,-,-,TRBJ1-1,TGTGCCAGCAGTGCTGCAGTGAACACTGAAGCTTTCTTT,CASSAAVNTEAFF
TRBV28,-,-,TRBJ1-6,TGTGCCAGCACTACACCCCAGGGGCGATCCTATAATTCACCCCTCCACTTT,CASTTPQGRSYNSPLHF
TRBV5-1,-,TRBD1,TRBJ1-1,TGCGCCAGCAGCTACAGTCCCGGGACAGGGGGGGTCACTGAAGCTTTCTTT,CASSYSPGTGGVTEAFF
TRBV18,-,-,TRBJ2-2,TGTGCCAGCTCACCCCAGGGCACCGGGGAGCTGTTTTTT,CASSPQGTGELFF
TRBV11-3,-,TRBD1,TRBJ2-5,TGTGCCAGCAGCCCCCCTGGGACAGGGGTGGGCGAGACCCAGTACTTC,CASSPPGTGVGETQYF
TRBV2,-,-,TRBJ2-5,TGTGCCAGGGCCGGGGGGCTCCGGGAGACCCAGTACTTC,CARAGGLRETQYF
TRBV7-8,-,-,TRBJ2-3,TGTGCCAGCAGCCTACACGGGGATACGCAGTATTTT,CASSLHGDTQYF
TRBV5-1,-,TRBD2,TRBJ2-7,TGCGCCAGCAGCTTCGGGACTAGCGGGAGGGCCTACGAGCAGTACTTC,CASSFGTSGRAYEQYF
TRBV6-5,-,TRBD1,TRBJ2-7,TGTGCCAGCACGTACAGGGGGCTCTACGAGCAGTACTTC,CASTYRGLYEQYF
TRBV6-4,-,-,TRBJ2-3,TGTGCCAGCAGGCGGGACCCCGGTGCAGATACGCAGTATTTT,CASRRDPGADTQYF
TRBV5-6,-,-,TRBJ1-2,TGTGCCAGCAGCTTGTCACGGCAGGGGTTTGGCTACACCTTC,CASSLSRQGFGYTF
TRBV30,-,TRBD1,TRBJ1-4,TGTGCCTGGAGTAGGGACAGTAATGAAAAACTGTTTTTT,CAWSRDSNEKLFF
TRBV19,-,-,TRBJ2-2,TGTGCCAGTAGTAATAGGGGGAACACCGGGGAGCTGTTTTTT,CASSNRGNTGELFF
TRBV27,-,-,TRBJ2-1,TGTGCCAGCAGTCTTGGATTAAATGCGGTGGATGAGCAGTTCTTC,CASSLGLNAVDEQFF
TRBV4-3,-,TRBD2,TRBJ2-1,TGCGCCAGCAGCCAGGACAGACTAGCGAGGAATGAGCAGTTCTTC,CASSQDRLARNEQFF
TRBV6-1,once,-,TRBJ2-2,TGTGCCAGCAGTGATATGGTCCCAGGGGACACCGGGGAGCTGTTTTTT,CASSDMVPGDTGELFF
TRBV30,-,-,TRBJ2-5,TGTGCCTGGAGTGTAGCCGCGGGGACGGGGGAGACCCAGTACTTC,CAWSVAAGTGETQYF
TRBV7-9,few,-,TRBJ1-4,TGTGCCAGCAGCCCGACAGGTCCCTCCGAAAAACTGTTTTTT,CASSPTGPSEKLFF
TRBV13,-,TRBD2,TRBJ2-2,TGTGCCAGCAGGTCGGGACTAGCGGGAAAATCCGGGGAGCTGTTTTTT,CASRSGLAGKSGELFF
TRBV7-9,-,-,TRBJ1-1,TGTGCCAGCAGCTTAATTGGGGGGGCGGCCACTGAAGCTTTCTTT,CASSLIGGAATEAFF
TRBV6-2/TRBV6-3,-,TRBD1,TRBJ2-7,TGTGCCAGCAGTTCCCCGGGACAGGGCTCCTCCTACGAGCAGTACTTC,CASSSPGQGSSYEQYF
TRBV4-3,-,-,TRBJ1-6,TGCGCCAGCAGCCAAGCAGGGGATAATTCACCCCTCCACTTT,CASSQAGDNSPLHF
TRBV2,-,TRBD2,TRBJ2-3,TGTGCCAGCAGTGGTGCTAGCGGGGGTTTGGGAGATACGCAGTATTTT,CASSGASGGLGDTQYF
TRBV9,-,-,TRBJ2-2,TGTGCCAGCAGCGTAGACCTTACAGGGCAATACGACGGGGAGCTGTTTTTT,CASSVDLTGQYDGELFF
TRBV10-3,-,-,TRBJ1-5,TGTGCCATCAGCCCAGGGGTTAATCAGCCCCAGCATTTT,CAISPGVNQPQHF
TRBV12-3/TRBV12-4,-,-,TRBJ2-4,TGTGCCAGCAGCCTATTGAGACAGTTGTACTTC,CASSLLRQLYF
TRBV5-3,-,TRBD2,TRBJ2-2,TGTGCCAGAAGCTTGTCCGGGAGGGCCGACGGGGAGCTGTTTTTT,CARSLSGRADGELFF
TRBV9,-,TRBD1,TRBJ2-1,TGTGCCAGCAGCGTCGTGACAGGGGGTGTCAATGAGCAGTTCTTC,CASSVVTGGVNEQFF
TRBV15,-,-,TRBJ2-5,TGTGCCACCAGCAGTGGGTCGGGCGGGATGAACTTC,CATSSGSGGMNF
TRBV4-3,-,-,TRBJ2-3,TGCGCCAGCAGCCAAGAGTCCGGGGGACCAGATACGCAGTATTTT,CASSQESGGPDTQYF
TRBV11-3,-,-,TRBJ2-5,TGTGCCAGCAGCTTCGTGTTCAGGGGTGAGACCCAGTACTTC,CASSFVFRGETQYF
TRBV27,once,TRBD1,TRBJ2-1,TGTGCCAGCAGTTTGACCCAGGGGGTGGGCAATGAGCAGTTCTTC,CASSLTQGVGNEQFF
TRBV6-4,-,TRBD1,TRBJ1-2,TGTGCCAGCAGAAAAGGACAGGGGGAATATCGCTACACCTTC,CASRKGQGEYRYTF
TRBV27,-,TRBD2,TRBJ2-1,TGTGCCAGCAGTCTAGCGGGATTTTTCAATGAGCAGTTCTTC,CASSLAGFFNEQFF
TRBV7-3,-,TRBD1,TRBJ1-1,TGTGCCAGCAGCTCAACAGGGGGGGACACTGAAGCTTTCTTT,CASSSTGGDTEAFF
TRBV15,-,TRBD1,TRBJ2-7,TGTGCCACCAGCAGAGATGGGGACAGAGCCTACGAGCAGTACTTC,CATSRDGDRAYEQYF
TRBV19,-,-,TRBJ1-1,TGTGCCAGTAGTATGAGGCAGGGAGGCGTAACGAGGACTGAAGCTTTCTTT,CASSMRQGGVTRTEAFF
TRBV27,-,TRBD1,TRBJ2-2,TGTGCCAGCAGCCACCGACAGGGGGTCGCCGGGGAGCTGTTTTTT,CASSHRQGVAGELFF
TRBV19,once,-,TRBJ1-3,TGTGCCAGTAGTATGAAGCTTATATTCTCTGGAAACACCATATATTTT,CASSMKLIFSGNTIYF
TRBV28,-,-,TRBJ2-4,TGTGCCAGCACTCATCCAGGGGAAGCCAAAAACATTCAGTACTTC,CASTHPGEAKNIQYF
TRBV4-2,-,TRBD2,TRBJ2-1,TGTGCCAGCAACTCACTAGCGGGAGGGGACAATGAGCAGTTCTTC,CASNSLAGGDNEQFF
TRBV7-6,few,-,TRBJ2-7,TGTGCCAGCAGCAGGAATATAGGGGCGAGGTTCTACGAGCAGTACTTC,CASSRNIGARFYEQYF